This TCR beta chain was sequenced in a study of control samples from healthy donors and cancer patients. This clone occurred once. TCRdb's copy holds only in-frame clones and misses some; the assay was immunoSEQ multiplex PCR. Here the sample spans over 150,000 clones, about 93% being singletons. The germline CDR1 and CDR2 sequences are DFQATT and SNEGSKA (reference sequence). CDR3 size: 14 residues. Between the trimmed V and J ends, which lost 3 bases and 5 bases, there was a span of 17 bases. The sequence derives from a man aged 18 to 35 in good health. Input material: blood. V and J are TRBV20-1 and TRBJ2-7; perhaps TRBD2 as D (6 bases). CDR3 sequence: CSASMSSVQNEQYF. The DNA for the CDR3 is TGCAGTGCTAGTATGTCTAGCGTTCAGAACGAGCAGTACTTC.